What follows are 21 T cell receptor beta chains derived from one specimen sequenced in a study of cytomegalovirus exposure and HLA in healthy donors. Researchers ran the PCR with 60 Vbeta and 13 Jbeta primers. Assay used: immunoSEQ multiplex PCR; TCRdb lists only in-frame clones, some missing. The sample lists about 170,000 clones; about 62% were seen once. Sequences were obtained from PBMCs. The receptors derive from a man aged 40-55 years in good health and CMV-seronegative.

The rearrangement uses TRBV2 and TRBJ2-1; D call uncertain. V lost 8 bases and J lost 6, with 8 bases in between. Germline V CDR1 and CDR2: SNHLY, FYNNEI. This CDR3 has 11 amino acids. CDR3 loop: CASCSFNEQFF. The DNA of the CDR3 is TGTGCCAGCTGTTCGTTCAATGAGCAGTTCTTC.

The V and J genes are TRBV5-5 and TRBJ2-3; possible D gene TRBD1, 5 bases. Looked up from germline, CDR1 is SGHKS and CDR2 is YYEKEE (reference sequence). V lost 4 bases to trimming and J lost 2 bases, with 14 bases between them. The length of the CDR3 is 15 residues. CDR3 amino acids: CASSLIGRDTDTQYF. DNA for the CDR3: TGTGCCAGCAGCCTGATTGGCAGGGACACAGATACGCAGTATTTT.

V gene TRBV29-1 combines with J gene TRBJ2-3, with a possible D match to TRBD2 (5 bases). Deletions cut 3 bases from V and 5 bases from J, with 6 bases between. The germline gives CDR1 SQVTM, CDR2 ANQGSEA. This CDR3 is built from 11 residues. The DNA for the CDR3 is TGCAGCGTTGATAGCGAAGATACGCAGTATTTT. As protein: CSVDSEDTQYF.

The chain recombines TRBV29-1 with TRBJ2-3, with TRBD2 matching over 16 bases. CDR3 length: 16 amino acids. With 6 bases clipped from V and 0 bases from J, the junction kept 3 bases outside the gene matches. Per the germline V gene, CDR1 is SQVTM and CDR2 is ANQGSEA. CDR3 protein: CSVMGLAGGSTDTQYF. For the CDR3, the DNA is TGCAGCGTGATGGGACTAGCGGGAGGGAGCACAGATACGCAGTATTTT.

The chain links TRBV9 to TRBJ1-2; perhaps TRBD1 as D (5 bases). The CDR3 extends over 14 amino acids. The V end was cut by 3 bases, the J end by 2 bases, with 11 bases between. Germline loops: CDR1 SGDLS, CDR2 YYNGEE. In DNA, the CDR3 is TGTGCCAGCAGCGAAAACAGGAAGAACTATGGCTACACCTTC. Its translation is CASSENRKNYGYTF.

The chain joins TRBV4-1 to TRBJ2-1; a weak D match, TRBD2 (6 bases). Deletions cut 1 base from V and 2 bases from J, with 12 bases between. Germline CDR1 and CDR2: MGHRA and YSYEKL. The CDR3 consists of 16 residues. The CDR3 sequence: CASSQGARGTYNEQFF. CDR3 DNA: TGCGCCAGCAGCCAAGGGGCCCGCGGGACCTACAATGAGCAGTTCTTC.

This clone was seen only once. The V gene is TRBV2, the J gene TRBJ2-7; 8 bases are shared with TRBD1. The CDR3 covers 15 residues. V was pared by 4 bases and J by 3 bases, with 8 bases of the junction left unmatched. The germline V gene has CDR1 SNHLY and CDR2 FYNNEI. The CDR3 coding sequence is TGTGCCAGCAGTGCAATCCGGGACAGGAGCTACGAGCAGTACTTC. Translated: CASSAIRDRSYEQYF.

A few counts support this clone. The CDR3 DNA reads as TGTGCCAGCAGCCCCGGGACTAGCGGGAGTGGTGGTCCCTCCTACGAGCAGTACTTC. Translated: CASSPGTSGSGGPSYEQYF. The genes are TRBV7-2 and TRBJ2-7; 14 bases line up with TRBD2. The germline CDR1 and CDR2 sequences are SGHTA and FQGNSA. V dropped 5 bases and J dropped 0; count of bases not matched to a gene: 12. This CDR3 has 19 residues.

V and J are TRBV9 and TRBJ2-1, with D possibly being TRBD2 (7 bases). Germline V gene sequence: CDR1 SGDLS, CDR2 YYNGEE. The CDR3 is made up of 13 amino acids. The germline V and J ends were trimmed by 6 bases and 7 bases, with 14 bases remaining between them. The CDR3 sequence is CASKGGRGNEQFF. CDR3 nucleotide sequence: TGTGCCAGCAAGGGGGGGAGGGGGAATGAGCAGTTCTTC.

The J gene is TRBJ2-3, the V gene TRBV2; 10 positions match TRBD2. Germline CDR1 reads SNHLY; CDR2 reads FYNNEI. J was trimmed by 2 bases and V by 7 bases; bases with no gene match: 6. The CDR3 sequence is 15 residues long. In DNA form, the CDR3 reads TGTGCCAGCATCGGGCTAGCGGGGGCCACAGATACGCAGTATTTT. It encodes CASIGLAGATDTQYF.

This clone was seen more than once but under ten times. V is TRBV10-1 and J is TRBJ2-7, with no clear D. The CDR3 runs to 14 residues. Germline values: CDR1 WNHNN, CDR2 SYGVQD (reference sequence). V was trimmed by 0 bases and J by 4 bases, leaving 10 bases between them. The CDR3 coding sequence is TGCGCCAGCAGTGAGTCGGGCCCCCGGTACGAGCAGTACTTC. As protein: CASSESGPRYEQYF.

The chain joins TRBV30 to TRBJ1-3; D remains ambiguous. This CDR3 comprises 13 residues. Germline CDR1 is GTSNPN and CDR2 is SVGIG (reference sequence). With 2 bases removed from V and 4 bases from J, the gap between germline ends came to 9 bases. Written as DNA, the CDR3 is TGTGCCTGGAGTCATTCACTCGGAAACACCATATATTTT. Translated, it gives CAWSHSLGNTIYF.

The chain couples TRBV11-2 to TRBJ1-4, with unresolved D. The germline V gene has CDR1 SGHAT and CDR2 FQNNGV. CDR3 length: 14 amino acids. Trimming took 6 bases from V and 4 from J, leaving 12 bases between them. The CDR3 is CASSSGAGNEKLFF. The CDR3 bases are TGTGCCAGCAGTTCTGGCGCGGGTAATGAAAAACTGTTTTTT.

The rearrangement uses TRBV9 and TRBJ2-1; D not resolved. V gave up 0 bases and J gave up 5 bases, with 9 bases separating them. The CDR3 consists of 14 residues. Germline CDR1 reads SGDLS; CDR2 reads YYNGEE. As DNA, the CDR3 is TGTGCCAGCAGCGTAGATGACTTTCACAATGAGCAGTTCTTC. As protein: CASSVDDFHNEQFF.

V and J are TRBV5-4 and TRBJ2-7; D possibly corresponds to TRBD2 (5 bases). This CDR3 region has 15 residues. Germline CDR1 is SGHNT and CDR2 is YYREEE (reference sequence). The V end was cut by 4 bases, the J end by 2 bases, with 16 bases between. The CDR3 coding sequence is TGTGCCAGCAGCCAAAAGAGCGGACGAACCTACGAGCAGTACTTC. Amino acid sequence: CASSQKSGRTYEQYF.

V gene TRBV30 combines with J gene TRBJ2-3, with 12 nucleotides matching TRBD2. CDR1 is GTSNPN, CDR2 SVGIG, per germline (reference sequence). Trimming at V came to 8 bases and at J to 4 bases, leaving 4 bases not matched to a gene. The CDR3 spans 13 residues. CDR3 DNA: TGTGCCCTAGCGGGGGGGCCGGCAGATACGCAGTATTTT. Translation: CALAGGPADTQYF.

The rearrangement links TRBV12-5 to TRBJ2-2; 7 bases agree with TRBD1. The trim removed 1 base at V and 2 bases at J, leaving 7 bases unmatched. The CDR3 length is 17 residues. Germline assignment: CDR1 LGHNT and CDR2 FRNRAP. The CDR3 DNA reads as TGTGCTAGTGGTTTGGGCGTCGGGACAGTAAACACCGGGGAGCTGTTTTTT. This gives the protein CASGLGVGTVNTGELFF.

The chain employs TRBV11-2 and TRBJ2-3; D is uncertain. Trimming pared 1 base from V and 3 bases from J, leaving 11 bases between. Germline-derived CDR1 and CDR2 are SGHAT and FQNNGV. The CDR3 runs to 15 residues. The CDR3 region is CASSLGAGETDTQYF. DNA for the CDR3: TGTGCCAGCAGCTTAGGGGCCGGTGAAACAGATACGCAGTATTTT.

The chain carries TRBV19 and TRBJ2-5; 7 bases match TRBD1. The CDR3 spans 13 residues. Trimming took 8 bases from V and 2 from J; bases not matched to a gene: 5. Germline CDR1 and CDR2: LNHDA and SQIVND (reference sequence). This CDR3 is CASSSRGQETQYF. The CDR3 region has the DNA TGTGCCAGTTCGAGCAGGGGGCAAGAGACCCAGTACTTC. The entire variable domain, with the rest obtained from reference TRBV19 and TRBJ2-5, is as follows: DGGITQSPKYLFRKEGQNVTLSCEQNLNHDAMYWYRQDPGQGLRLIYYSQIVNDFQKGDIAEGYSVSREKKESFPLTVTSAQKNPTAFYLCASSSRGQETQYFGPGTRLLVL.

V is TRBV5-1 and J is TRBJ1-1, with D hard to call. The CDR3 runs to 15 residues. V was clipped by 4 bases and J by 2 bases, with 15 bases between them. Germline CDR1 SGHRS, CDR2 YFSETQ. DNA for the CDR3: TGCGCCAGCAGCCGGGAAACAGCGCTTAACACTGAAGCTTTCTTT. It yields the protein CASSRETALNTEAFF.

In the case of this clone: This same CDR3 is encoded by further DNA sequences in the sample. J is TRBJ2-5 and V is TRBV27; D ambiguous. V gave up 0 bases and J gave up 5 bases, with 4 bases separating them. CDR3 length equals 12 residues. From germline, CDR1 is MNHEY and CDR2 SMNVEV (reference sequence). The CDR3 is CASSLSGETQYF. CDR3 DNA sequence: TGTGCCAGCAGTTTATCCGGGGAGACCCAGTACTTC.